This T cell receptor beta chain was captured by sequencing in a study of graft-versus-host responses after intestinal transplantation. About the study: Recipients had multivisceral, liver-intestinal, or isolated intestinal transplants. Tacrolimus and steroids were given for roughly 3 years to all recipients after anti-thymocyte globulin induction.

Sequenced by immunoSEQ multiplex PCR; TCRdb stores in-frame clones only, minus some. The sample yields roughly 18,000 clones, 38% seen once. The plating included around 200,000 irradiated, violet-dye-labeled stimulator cells together with around 200,000 CFSE-labeled responder cells. Sequenced material: alloreactive CD4+ T cells from a mixed lymphocyte reaction culture, taken before intestinal transplant. Subset described: CFSE-low proliferating T cells sorted from approximately six-day pre-transplant mixed lymphocyte reaction (GvH or HvG direction). This TCR came from a human patient who received an intestinal transplant.

This CDR3 reads CASSNRQGSEKLFF. For the CDR3, the DNA is TGTGCCAGCAGCAATAGACAGGGTAGTGAAAAACTGTTTTTT. The V call is TRBV2, the J call TRBJ1-4, with TRBD1 identical over 7 bases. The CDR3 covers 14 residues. In germline, CDR1 is SNHLY, CDR2 FYNNEI. J was trimmed by 7 bases and V by 6 bases; bases with no gene match: 8.